This TCR beta chain was documented in a study of blood T cells in healthy people across ages. Worth noting for this clonotype: Its specificity is unknown.

Sample-barcoded 5' priming and a J-beta primer mix drove a second PCR of about 6 to 11 cycles. No fewer than 3 million CDR3-containing paired-end reads came from each sample. MiXCR, applied by TCRdb to the 5' RACE reads, yields one record per CDR3 protein. This table holds about 800,000 distinct CDR3 sequences, around 25% found once. Study observations and caveats: Unsorted PBMCs prevented conclusive naive versus antigen-experienced comparison. In older individuals, TCR beta diversity per million T cells was lower, falling roughly linearly with age.

The ends were cut back, 2 bases at V and 3 bases at J, with 13 bases in the middle. Germline CDR1 SGHTA, CDR2 FQGTGA. The CDR3 spans 15 residues. These same data were also listed under a study on T cells of mothers and their children. That source notes: Related mother-child pairs showed slightly higher but non-significant overlap than unrelated pairs.

The chain combines TRBV7-3 with TRBJ2-5; D is perhaps TRBD2 (6 bases). This TCR came from a boy aged 5-17 years in good health. The sequenced material came from blood. The CDR3: CASSLRAGREETQYF. In nucleotides, the CDR3 is TGTGCCAGCAGCTTACGTGCGGGACGGGAAGAGACCCAGTACTTC.